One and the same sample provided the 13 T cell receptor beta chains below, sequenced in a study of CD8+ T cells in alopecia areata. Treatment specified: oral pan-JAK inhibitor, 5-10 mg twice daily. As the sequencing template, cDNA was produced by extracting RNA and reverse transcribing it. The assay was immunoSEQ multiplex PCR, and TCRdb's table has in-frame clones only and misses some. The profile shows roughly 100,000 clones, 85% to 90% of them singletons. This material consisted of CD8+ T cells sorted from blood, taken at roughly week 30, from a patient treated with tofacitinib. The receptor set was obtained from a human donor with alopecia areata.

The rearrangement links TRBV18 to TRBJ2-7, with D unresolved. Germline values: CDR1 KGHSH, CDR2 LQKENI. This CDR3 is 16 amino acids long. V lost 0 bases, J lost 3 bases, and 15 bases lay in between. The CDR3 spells CASSPPMDVMDYEQYF. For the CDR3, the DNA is TGTGCCAGCTCACCACCGATGGATGTTATGGACTACGAGCAGTACTTC.

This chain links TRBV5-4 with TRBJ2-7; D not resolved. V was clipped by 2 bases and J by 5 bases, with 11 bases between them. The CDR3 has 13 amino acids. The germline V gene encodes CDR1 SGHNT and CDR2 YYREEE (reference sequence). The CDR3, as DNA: TGTGCCAGCAGCTTCGAATTATGGAACGAGCAGTACTTC. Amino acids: CASSFELWNEQYF.

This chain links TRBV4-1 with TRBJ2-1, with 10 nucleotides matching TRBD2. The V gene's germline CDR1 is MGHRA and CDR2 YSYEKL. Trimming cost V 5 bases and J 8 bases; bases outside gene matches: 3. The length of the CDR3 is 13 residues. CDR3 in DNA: TGCGCCAGCAGCGGACTAGCGGATGATGAGCAGTTCTTC. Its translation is CASSGLADDEQFF.

CDR3 DNA: TGTGCCAGCAGCCCTTTGGGGAGCGGGGGGAACAATGAGCAGTTCTTC. As protein: CASSPLGSGGNNEQFF. This chain connects TRBV7-7 to TRBJ2-1, with TRBD2 matching 9 bases. The V gene's germline CDR1 is SSHAT and CDR2 FNYEAQ (reference sequence). The CDR3 consists of 16 residues. V gave up 5 bases and J gave up 5 bases; unmatched junction bases: 10.

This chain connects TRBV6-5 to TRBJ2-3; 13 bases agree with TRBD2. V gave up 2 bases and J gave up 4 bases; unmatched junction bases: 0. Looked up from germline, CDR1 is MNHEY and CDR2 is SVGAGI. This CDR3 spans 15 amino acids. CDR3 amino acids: CASSYTSGGADTQYF. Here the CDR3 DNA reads TGTGCCAGCAGTTACACTAGCGGGGGGGCAGATACGCAGTATTTT.

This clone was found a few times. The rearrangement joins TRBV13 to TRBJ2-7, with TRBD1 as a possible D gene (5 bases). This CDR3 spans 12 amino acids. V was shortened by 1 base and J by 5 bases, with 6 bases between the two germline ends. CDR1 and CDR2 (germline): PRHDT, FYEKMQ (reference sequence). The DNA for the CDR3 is TGTGCCAGCAGCTTAGCAGGGAACGAGCAGTACTTC. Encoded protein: CASSLAGNEQYF.

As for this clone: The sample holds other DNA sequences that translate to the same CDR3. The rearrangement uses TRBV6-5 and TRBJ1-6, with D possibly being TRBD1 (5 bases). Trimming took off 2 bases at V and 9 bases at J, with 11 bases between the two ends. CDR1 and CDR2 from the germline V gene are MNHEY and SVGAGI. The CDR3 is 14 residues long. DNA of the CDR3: TGTGCCAGCAGTTACGGGCAGGGAACTTCACCCCTCCACTTT. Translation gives CASSYGQGTSPLHF.

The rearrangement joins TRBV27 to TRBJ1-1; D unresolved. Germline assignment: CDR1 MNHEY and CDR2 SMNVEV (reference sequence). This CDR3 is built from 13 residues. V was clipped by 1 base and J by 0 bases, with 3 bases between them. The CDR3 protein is CASSLFLNTEAFF. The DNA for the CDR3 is TGTGCCAGCAGTTTATTCTTGAACACTGAAGCTTTCTTT.

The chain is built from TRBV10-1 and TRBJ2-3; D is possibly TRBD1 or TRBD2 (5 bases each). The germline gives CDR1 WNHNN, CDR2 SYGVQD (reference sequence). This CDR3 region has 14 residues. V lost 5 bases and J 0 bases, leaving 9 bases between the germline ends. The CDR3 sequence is CASSRDQSTDTQYF. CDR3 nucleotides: TGCGCCAGCAGTCGGGACCAGAGCACAGATACGCAGTATTTT.

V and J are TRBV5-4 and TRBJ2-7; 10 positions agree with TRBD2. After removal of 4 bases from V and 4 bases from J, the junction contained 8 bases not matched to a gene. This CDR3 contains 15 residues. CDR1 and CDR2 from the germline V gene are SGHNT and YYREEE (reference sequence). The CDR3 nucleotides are TGTGCCAGCAGCCAACATAGCGGGGGGAATTACGAGCAGTACTTC. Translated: CASSQHSGGNYEQYF.

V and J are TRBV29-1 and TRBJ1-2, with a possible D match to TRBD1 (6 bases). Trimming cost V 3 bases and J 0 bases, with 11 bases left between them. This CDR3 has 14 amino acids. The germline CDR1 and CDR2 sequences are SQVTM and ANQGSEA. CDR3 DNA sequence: TGCAGCGTTGAGTGGACAGCTGCTAACTATGGCTACACCTTC. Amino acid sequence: CSVEWTAANYGYTF.

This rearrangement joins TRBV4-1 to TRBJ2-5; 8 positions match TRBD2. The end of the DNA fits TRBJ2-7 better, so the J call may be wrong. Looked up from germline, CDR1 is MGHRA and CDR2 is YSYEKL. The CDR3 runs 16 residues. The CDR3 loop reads CASSQLERGTHYEQYF. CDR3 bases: TGCGCCAGCAGCCAACTTGAGCGGGGGACGCACTACGAGCAGTACTTC.

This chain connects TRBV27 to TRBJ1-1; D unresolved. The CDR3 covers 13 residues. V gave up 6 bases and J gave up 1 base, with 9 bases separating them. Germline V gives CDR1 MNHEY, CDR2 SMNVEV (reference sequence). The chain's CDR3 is CASRDGKNTEAFF. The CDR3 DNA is TGTGCCAGCAGGGATGGCAAGAACACTGAAGCTTTCTTT.